This TCR beta chain is from a study of blood T cell repertoires in COVID-19. The wider study: The United States, Italy and Spain provided the acute and convalescent COVID-19 samples. The analysed material was cDNA or gDNA that came from T cells, B-cell-depleted T cells, or PBMCs.

The V segment lost 3 bases and the J segment 0 bases; nucleotides outside the gene matches: 9. Germline CDR1 SGHNT, CDR2 YYREEE (reference sequence). This CDR3 region has 17 residues. In the original processing: Using reference gene primer amplification, nucleated cell counts were estimated. Libraries were prepared by immunoSEQ multiplex PCR; TCRdb keeps only in-frame clonotypes and omits some of them. That table gives V, J and clone size, and the DNA gave D and trimming. The sample lists 130,000 or so clones, 81% occurring once. This TCR came from a woman aged 55-70 years with active or convalescent COVID-19. This chain connects TRBV5-4 to TRBJ1-1; the match to TRBD1 covers 9 bases. The sequenced material came from peripheral blood. The chain's CDR3 is CASSSRTGVRMNTEAFF. The DNA for the CDR3 is TGTGCCAGCAGCTCGCGGACAGGGGTGAGGATGAACACTGAAGCTTTCTTT.